This TCR beta chain originates from a study of tumor and adjacent non-tumor tissue in lung cancer listed by TCRdb under 2018. Context from the whole study: The cohort included about a dozen adenocarcinoma, a couple of squamous cell carcinoma and 1 small cell lung cancer patients. A total of fewer than 150 million productive TCRbeta reads were generated by sequencing, corresponding to an average of about 4.17 million reads per sample. Around 30 paired specimens, one tumor and one normal lung sample per patient, were profiled by TCRbeta CDR3 sequencing. The study compared bulk TCRbeta repertoires between lung tumor tissue and matched distant non-tumor lung tissue from 15 lung cancer patients. The 15 or so patients were aged roughly 30 to 80 years, included some 10 men and 5 women, and had TNM stage I to III disease.

Based on the germline V gene, the CDR1 and CDR2 sequences are SGHRS and YFSETQ. Including cysteine and phenylalanine, the CDR3 has 13 amino acids. Only the CDR3 DNA stays, 39 bases, in frame from base 1. Beyond this particular receptor, the publication reports: The top 100 clones made up a significantly larger cumulative share of the repertoire in normal lung than in tumor tissue. Younger patients had significantly higher TCR diversity, and higher tumor TCR diversity was associated with shorter overall and disease-free survival. The sequencing platform is not named in the methods, and unique molecular identifiers are not mentioned. TCR diversity (inverse Simpson) was significantly higher in tumor than in normal lung tissue (about 400 vs 180, P = 0.0075, Mann-Whitney U test). Only approximately 14 patients were included in the cohort, and the need for larger samples and more detailed clinical data was noted by the authors. Peripheral blood was not sequenced, so blood TCRbeta repertoires in these lung cancer patients were not examined.

Libraries were made using multiplex PCR. TCRdb lists the instrument as Illumina HiSeq 2500. TCRbeta libraries were built by three rounds of nested PCR using primers (Table S4), following protocols modified from ARM-PCR. Before sequencing, PCR products of 200-500 bp were excised from the gel and purified with the QIAquick gel extraction kit. The source study handled its data this way. Reads were cleaned with Trimmomatic, merged with FLASH into complete CDR3 sequences, and assigned to V(D)J germline segments with MiTCR. Clonal diversity was computed as the inverse Simpson's index with VDJtools. A read counted as productive if the sequence was in-frame and lacked a premature stop codon. Using fastp trimming at Q25 and MiXCR clonotype assembly, TCRdb reanalyzed the public sequencing data and kept in-frame beta chains. All rows with the same CDR3 protein become a single entry with the most common DNA and genes. The V and J calls follow TCRdb's processing rather than the paper's. For this sample there are 55,000 to 70,000 distinct CDR3 sequences; 60% appear just once. The ten largest clones add up to 20% of the sample.

RNA was isolated from bulk unsorted tissue, and RNA quality was assessed with a NanoDrop ND-1000 and an Agilent 2100. Newly diagnosed lung cancer patients without prior chemotherapy who had been admitted for thoracic surgery in China between August and November 2014 were enrolled as donors. The study excluded patients who had received radiotherapy or chemotherapy before or who had another cancer at the same time. Surgical tissue pieces of roughly 1-2 cm3 were preserved in RNAlater solution and stored at -80 °C until use. Concerning this clonotype: Its antigen has not been determined. One end of the junction fails to match germline, which may point to a read error.

The clonotype was recovered from a man aged 50 to 59 with non-small cell lung cancer. Sequenced sample: lung tumor tissue. The rearrangement joined TRBV5-1 to TRBJ2-7; the D gene assignment is ambiguous. The CDR3 protein: CANSSRTNDEQYF. The DNA sequence is TGCGCCAACAGCTCTCGCACGAATGACGAGCAGTACTTC.